The 18 T cell receptor beta chains below all came from one sample that was sequenced in a study of ipilimumab plus nivolumab after autologous stem cell transplantation. TCRdb's copy holds only in-frame clones and misses some; the assay was immunoSEQ multiplex PCR. Seen here are 9,400 or so clones, 60% to 80% observed once, and the top ten hold less than 20%. The sample in question was PBMCs, obtained in a trial of ipilimumab plus nivolumab as post-transplant consolidation. These receptors came from a female donor with multiple myeloma.

CDR3 region: CASRRGLARNNEQFF. CDR3 nucleotides: TGTGCCAGCAGGAGGGGACTAGCGAGAAACAATGAGCAGTTCTTC. V is TRBV2 and J is TRBJ2-1; 10 nucleotides agree with TRBD2. Per germline, CDR1 SNHLY and CDR2 FYNNEI. The CDR3 has 15 residues. The V and J ends lost 6 bases and 5 bases, in that order; junction bases with no gene match: 7.

This clone came up a few times. This chain connects TRBV10-1 to TRBJ1-1, with D possibly matching TRBD1 (6 bases). V lost 3 bases and J lost 5, with 19 bases in between. The CDR3 contains 16 residues. Germline V gives CDR1 WNHNN, CDR2 SYGVQD (reference sequence). The CDR3 DNA sequence: TGCGCCAGCAGTGAATACGTTACAGGGCGGGAGACTGAAGCTTTCTTT. Its protein product is CASSEYVTGRETEAFF.

The chain couples TRBV6-5 to TRBJ1-2; D remains ambiguous. This CDR3 comprises 12 residues. V was cut by 6 bases and J by 5 bases, with 10 bases left in between. Germline V gene data show CDR1 as MNHEY and CDR2 as SVGAGI. The CDR3 nucleotides read TGTGCCAGCAGGCGGACCGAGTATGGCTACACCTTC. Protein: CASRRTEYGYTF.

This clone is classed as medium-sized. This chain joins TRBV13 and TRBJ2-7, with TRBD1 matching over 8 bases. Unmatched junction bases numbered 6, after V lost 0 bases and J lost 5 bases. The germline gives CDR1 PRHDT, CDR2 FYEKMQ (reference sequence). The CDR3 length is 15 residues. The CDR3 sequence is CASSLGRGRGHEQYF. The CDR3 region has the DNA TGTGCCAGCAGCTTAGGCCGGGGCAGGGGGCACGAGCAGTACTTC.

The CDR3 reads CAISRAPGGLSGNTIYF. As DNA, the CDR3 is TGTGCCATCAGTCGAGCTCCGGGGGGTCTCTCTGGAAACACCATATATTTT. J is TRBJ1-3 and V is TRBV10-3, with a tentative D call TRBD1 (5 bases). The germline V gene encodes CDR1 ENHRY and CDR2 SYGVKD. This CDR3 is built from 17 residues. The germline V and J ends were trimmed by 5 bases and 0 bases, with 17 bases remaining between them.

The chain joins TRBV6-6 to TRBJ2-7; 7 bases align to TRBD1. The germline CDR1 and CDR2 sequences are MNHNY and SVGAGI (reference sequence). The CDR3 consists of 14 residues. V lost 8 bases and J lost 5; bases outside the gene matches: 12. CDR3 region: CASSNPQGFHEQYF. In nucleotides, the CDR3 is TGTGCCAGCTCAAACCCACAGGGGTTCCACGAGCAGTACTTC.

The sample holds one count of this clone. The J gene is TRBJ2-6, the V gene TRBV5-1; TRBD1 agrees at 8 bases. CDR3 length: 20 amino acids. With 4 bases clipped from V and 1 base from J, the junction kept 16 bases outside the gene matches. CDR1 is SGHRS and CDR2 is YFSETQ in the germline V gene. CDR3 in DNA: TGCGCCAGCAGCCCAGGGGGCTACGGGACAGGAGCTTCTGGGGCCAACGTCCTGACTTTC. It specifies CASSPGGYGTGASGANVLTF.

This clone was picked up a small number of times. The rearrangement joins TRBV19 to TRBJ2-2; 7 bases are shared with TRBD2. There are 17 residues in the CDR3. Germline loops: CDR1 LNHDA, CDR2 SQIVND (reference sequence). Trimming took 2 bases from V and 5 from J; bases not matched to a gene: 11. CDR3 amino acids: CASSITGGRERTGELFF. CDR3 nucleotide sequence: TGTGCCAGTAGTATAACCGGAGGGCGGGAGCGGACCGGGGAGCTGTTTTTT. Based on the CDR3 plus reference TRBV19 and TRBJ2-2, the full variable domain is DGGITQSPKYLFRKEGQNVTLSCEQNLNHDAMYWYRQDPGQGLRLIYYSQIVNDFQKGDIAEGYSVSREKKESFPLTVTSAQKNPTAFYLCASSITGGRERTGELFFGEGSRLTVL.

V usage is TRBV7-2 and J usage is TRBJ2-2; 9 nucleotides agree with TRBD2. The junction had 13 bases not matched to a gene; V was cut back by 5 bases and J by 3 bases. This CDR3 has 18 residues. The germline CDR1 and CDR2 sequences are SGHTA and FQGNSA. CDR3 sequence reads: CASSISYLLAGYTGELFF. CDR3 nucleotides: TGTGCCAGCAGCATATCATATCTCCTAGCGGGATACACCGGGGAGCTGTTTTTT.

The V call is TRBV6-4, the J call TRBJ2-7, with TRBD2 as a possible D gene (6 bases). The CDR3 runs 13 residues. Trimming took 9 bases from V and 7 from J, leaving 19 bases between them. The germline V gene encodes CDR1 MRHNA and CDR2 SNTAGT. CDR3 bases: TGTGCCAGACCGCCGGGACTCCGTGTGGAGCAGTACTTC. Protein product: CARPPGLRVEQYF.

In this sample, this clone is medium-sized. The rearrangement links TRBV6-5 to TRBJ1-2; tentative D call: TRBD1 (6 bases). The germline V and J ends were trimmed by 2 bases and 5 bases, with 12 bases remaining between them. Germline V gene data show CDR1 as MNHEY and CDR2 as SVGAGI. The CDR3 is 14 residues long. This CDR3 reads CASSYSHREYGYTF. Here the CDR3 DNA reads TGTGCCAGCAGTTACAGTCACAGGGAGTATGGCTACACCTTC.

The chain uses TRBV7-2 and TRBJ1-2; D gene ambiguous. Germline V gene lookup returns CDR1 SGHTA and CDR2 FQGNSA. This CDR3 contains 16 residues. V was trimmed by 0 bases and J by 3 bases, leaving 14 bases between them. CDR3 coding DNA: TGTGCCAGCAGCTTAGCGCCGGACGCCGCCTACTATGGCTACACCTTC. Protein sequence: CASSLAPDAAYYGYTF.

V and J are TRBV29-1 and TRBJ2-1; D ambiguous. The V end was cut by 6 bases, the J end by 7 bases, with 16 bases between. CDR1 is SQVTM and CDR2 is ANQGSEA in the germline V gene. The CDR3 has 13 amino acids. The CDR3 loop is CSVWTLIANEQFF. In DNA form, the CDR3 reads TGCAGCGTATGGACGCTAATTGCAAATGAGCAGTTCTTC.

The chain has TRBV11-2 and TRBJ2-7; D gene unclear. Trimming shortened V by 2 bases and J by 1 base, and 12 bases separated the two germline ends. The CDR3 sequence is 15 residues long. Germline loops: CDR1 SGHAT, CDR2 FQNNGV. CDR3 DNA sequence: TGTGCCAGCAGCTTATCGGCAGGACGATCCTACGAGCAGTACTTC. Translated, it gives CASSLSAGRSYEQYF.

This chain joins TRBV19 and TRBJ2-7; D is perhaps TRBD1 (6 bases). The CDR3 is made up of 14 amino acids. CDR1 and CDR2 from the germline V gene are LNHDA and SQIVND (reference sequence). V was trimmed by 5 bases and J by 2 bases, leaving 13 bases between them. Written as DNA, the CDR3 is TGTGCCAGTAGTTATCCGACAGGAACCTACGAGCAGTACTTC. This codes for CASSYPTGTYEQYF.

Within the sample, this clone is medium-sized (0.01 to 0.1%). This chain links TRBV27 with TRBJ1-5, with TRBD1 matching over 7 bases. V lost 6 bases, J lost 9 bases, and 5 bases stayed unmatched. Germline V lookup: CDR1 MNHEY, CDR2 SMNVEV (reference sequence). The CDR3 loop spans 12 amino acids. CDR3 nucleotide sequence: TGTGCCAGCAGCATGCCAGGGGGGCCCCAGCATTTT. Translated, it gives CASSMPGGPQHF.

The rearrangement joins TRBV27 to TRBJ2-5, with 12 bases identical to TRBD2. The CDR3 is 15 amino acids. Germline CDR1 MNHEY, CDR2 SMNVEV (reference sequence). The V segment lost 5 bases and the J segment 4 bases; nucleotides outside the gene matches: 5. The CDR3 region is CASSPPGLAGETQYF. For the CDR3, the DNA is TGTGCCAGCAGTCCCCCGGGACTAGCGGGAGAGACCCAGTACTTC.

This clone is classed as medium-sized. CDR3 sequence: CASSLPSGSQFF. As DNA, the CDR3 is TGTGCCAGCAGTTTACCTAGCGGGAGTCAGTTCTTC. This chain joins TRBV27 and TRBJ2-1; TRBD2 agrees at 10 bases. Germline lookup yields CDR1 MNHEY and CDR2 SMNVEV (reference sequence). CDR3 length: 12 residues. V lost 2 bases, J lost 13 bases, and 2 bases stayed unmatched.